Listed here are 32 T cell receptor beta chains from one sample, sequenced in a study of shared clonotypes between healthy human individuals. Sequenced by immunoSEQ multiplex PCR; TCRdb stores in-frame clones only, minus some. The data contain around 1.5 million clones, about 98% of them seen just once; the ten biggest clones take up approximately 0.44%. Sequences were obtained from naive CD4+ T cells sorted from blood. Subset reported: CD45RA+ positively selected. The source is a man under 40 in good health.

The chain has TRBV7-2 and TRBJ1-1; 9 bases map to TRBD1. The CDR3 runs to 14 residues. V lost 6 bases and J lost 1; bases outside the gene matches: 3. Per germline, CDR1 SGHTA and CDR2 FQGNSA. This CDR3 reads CASRWDRANTEAFF. CDR3 DNA: TGTGCCAGCAGATGGGACAGGGCGAACACTGAAGCTTTCTTT.

The rearrangement uses TRBV9 and TRBJ2-1, with 7 nucleotides matching TRBD2. V lost 2 bases, J lost 5 bases, and 7 bases stayed unmatched. Germline V gene sequence: CDR1 SGDLS, CDR2 YYNGEE. The CDR3 has 15 amino acids. The CDR3 bases are TGTGCCAGCAGCGTGACTAGCTCCTACAACAATGAGCAGTTCTTC. Residues: CASSVTSSYNNEQFF.

Points on this clone: Other DNA sequences from this sample encode an identical CDR3 as well. The rearrangement joins TRBV20-1 to TRBJ2-1; D not resolved. The germline gives CDR1 DFQATT, CDR2 SNEGSKA (reference sequence). V was pared by 7 bases and J by 0 bases, with 4 bases between. The CDR3 length is 11 residues. CDR3 coding DNA: TGCAGTGTAGACTCCTACAATGAGCAGTTCTTC. This gives the protein CSVDSYNEQFF.

The gene calls are TRBV7-2 and TRBJ2-1; 10 bases agree with TRBD2. J lost 6 bases, V lost 4 bases, and 9 bases had no gene match. This CDR3 has 16 residues. Germline V gene sequence: CDR1 SGHTA, CDR2 FQGNSA. The CDR3 is CASSSTSGKVANEQFF. CDR3 DNA: TGTGCCAGCAGCTCCACTAGCGGGAAGGTTGCCAATGAGCAGTTCTTC.

The DNA for the CDR3 is TGTGCCACCAGGAGGACTAGCGGGAGAGGGCACTACGAGCAGTACTTC. The encoded protein is CATRRTSGRGHYEQYF. This chain uses TRBV15 with TRBJ2-7; 13 positions agree with TRBD2. V dropped 6 bases and J dropped 3; count of bases not matched to a gene: 8. CDR1 and CDR2 (germline): LNHNV, YYDKDF (reference sequence). The CDR3 is made up of 16 amino acids.

The chain recombines TRBV5-1 with TRBJ2-3; TRBD2 matches at 10 bases. After removal of 4 bases from V and 4 bases from J, the junction contained 9 bases not matched to a gene. This CDR3 is built from 16 residues. The germline V gene has CDR1 SGHRS and CDR2 YFSETQ. The CDR3 nucleotides read TGCGCCAGCAGCCCGACTAGCGGGTGGAGCCCAGATACGCAGTATTTT. Residues: CASSPTSGWSPDTQYF.

The chain couples TRBV4-3 to TRBJ2-3, with D maybe TRBD2 (5 bases). Germline loops: CDR1 LGHNA, CDR2 YSLEER. V was shortened by 1 base and J by 5 bases, with 13 bases between the two germline ends. This CDR3 has 15 amino acids. The CDR3 DNA sequence: TGCGCCAGCAGCCAAGTAACGGGATCGAGAGATACGCAGTATTTT. This gives the protein CASSQVTGSRDTQYF.

The V call is TRBV11-1, the J call TRBJ2-2; the D gene is possibly TRBD1 (5 bases). The CDR3 extends over 14 amino acids. Germline V gives CDR1 SGHAT, CDR2 FQDESV (reference sequence). V dropped 2 bases and J dropped 4 bases, with 8 bases sitting between them. CDR3 DNA: TGTGCCAGCAGCTTATTACAGGCCACCGGGGAGCTGTTTTTT. This gives the protein CASSLLQATGELFF.

This chain links TRBV6-6 with TRBJ2-1, with 8 bases aligning to TRBD2. The V segment lost 7 bases and the J segment 8 bases; nucleotides outside the gene matches: 13. The CDR3 contains 15 residues. In germline, CDR1 is MNHNY, CDR2 SVGAGI (reference sequence). CDR3 DNA: TGTGCCAGCAACTCCCCAGCGGGAGTTACGGATGAGCAGTTCTTC. The encoded protein is CASNSPAGVTDEQFF.

On this clone itself: This same CDR3 is encoded by further DNA sequences in the sample. This sequence joins TRBV7-2 and TRBJ2-7, with a weak D call TRBD2 (5 bases). The ends were cut back, 1 base at V and 4 bases at J, with 11 bases in the middle. The CDR3 spans 14 residues. In germline, CDR1 is SGHTA, CDR2 FQGNSA. The CDR3 region has the DNA TGTGCCAGCAGCTTAGGTGGACTCCCATACGAGCAGTACTTC. This sequence encodes CASSLGGLPYEQYF.

The V call is TRBV19, the J call TRBJ2-7; TRBD2 matches at 9 bases. Germline-derived CDR1 and CDR2 are LNHDA and SQIVND (reference sequence). This CDR3 comprises 15 residues. The V and J ends lost 4 bases and 2 bases, in that order; junction bases with no gene match: 6. CDR3 nucleotide sequence: TGTGCCAGTAGTAGGAGCGGGAGGCACCCCTACGAGCAGTACTTC. This gives the protein CASSRSGRHPYEQYF.

The chain employs TRBV18 and TRBJ2-3; D gene uncertain. Per the germline V gene, CDR1 is KGHSH and CDR2 is LQKENI. Trimming removed 3 bases at V and 1 base at J, with 11 bases between. The CDR3 is 15 amino acids. CDR3 amino acids: CASSPRTWGTDTQYF. The DNA for the CDR3 is TGTGCCAGCTCACCTCGAACGTGGGGCACAGATACGCAGTATTTT.

On this clone itself: Compared with germline, one end of the junction differs, possibly owing to a read error. This chain links TRBV2 with TRBJ2-2; TRBD2 is a possible D gene (5 bases). This CDR3 is built from 13 residues. Germline-derived CDR1 and CDR2 are SNHLY and FYNNEI. CDR3 region: CATSRENTGELFF. The CDR3 region has the DNA TGTGCCACCAGTCGGGAGAACACCGGGGAGCTGTTTTTT. Using reference TRBV2 and TRBJ2-2 for the parts outside the CDR3, the full variable domain is EPEVTQTPSHQVTQMGQEVILRCVPISNHLYFYWYRQILGQKVEFLVSFYNNEISEKSEIFDDQFSVERPDGSNFTLKIRSTKLEDSAMYFCATSRENTGELFFGEGSRLTVL.

CDR3 coding DNA: TGTGCCACCAGCAGCCATCGAGAGCATCTCTATTTGGCCCAGCATTTT. Translated: CATSSHREHLYLAQHF. The rearrangement uses TRBV15 and TRBJ1-5; D unresolved. V lost 3 bases to trimming and J lost 11 bases, with 23 bases between them. Germline V gene lookup returns CDR1 LNHNV and CDR2 YYDKDF (reference sequence). The CDR3 has 16 amino acids.

This chain links TRBV14 with TRBJ2-1; D unresolved. Trimming shortened V by 1 base and J by 9 bases, and 16 bases separated the two germline ends. Germline CDR1 reads SGHDN; CDR2 reads FVKESK. The CDR3 extends over 15 amino acids. CDR3 DNA sequence: TGTGCCAGCAGCCAAGGGTTCGACCTCCTCAGTGAGCAGTTCTTC. Its translation is CASSQGFDLLSEQFF.

This chain uses TRBV27 with TRBJ1-5; no clear D gene. V was pared by 5 bases and J by 2 bases, with 16 bases between. This CDR3 comprises 16 residues. Germline CDR1 MNHEY, CDR2 SMNVEV (reference sequence). CDR3 sequence (DNA): TGTGCCAGCAGTCCCCGCCAGGTCGGAGGCAATCAGCCCCAGCATTTT. This translates into CASSPRQVGGNQPQHF.

This rearrangement joins TRBV27 to TRBJ2-7, with D hard to call. V lost 5 bases and J 6 bases, leaving 32 bases between the germline ends. Per the germline V gene, CDR1 is MNHEY and CDR2 is SMNVEV (reference sequence). The length of the CDR3 is 19 residues. CDR3 DNA: TGTGCCAGCAGTCCCCCGGGCCACCCGCTTCGGGCGAGTTTTGGCGAGCAGTACTTC. It encodes CASSPPGHPLRASFGEQYF.

V gene TRBV28 combines with J gene TRBJ1-5, with 7 bases identical to TRBD1. With 5 bases clipped from V and 1 base from J, the junction kept 11 bases outside the gene matches. Germline CDR1 and CDR2: MDHEN and SYDVKM. There are 17 residues in the CDR3. The CDR3 coding sequence is TGTGCCAGCAGTCTCTCATTCCAGGGGGACAGCAATCAGCCCCAGCATTTT. Translated: CASSLSFQGDSNQPQHF.

The rearrangement uses TRBV7-8 and TRBJ2-7, with D unclear. There are 14 residues in the CDR3. The germline V gene has CDR1 SGHVS and CDR2 FQNEAQ. Trimming removed 5 bases at V and 0 bases at J, with 11 bases between. CDR3 DNA: TGTGCCAGCAGCGCGACGAATCCCTCCTACGAGCAGTACTTC. It specifies CASSATNPSYEQYF.

The V gene is TRBV5-6, the J gene TRBJ1-1; tentative D call: TRBD1 (5 bases). Trimming cost V 3 bases and J 2 bases, with 11 bases left between them. The CDR3 totals 14 residues. Germline V lookup: CDR1 SGHDT, CDR2 YYEEEE. The CDR3 here is CASSSGAVNTEAFF. Written as DNA, the CDR3 is TGTGCCAGCAGCTCCGGGGCTGTCAACACTGAAGCTTTCTTT.

This chain links TRBV9 with TRBJ2-5; 10 bases align to TRBD2. V lost 3 bases, J lost 4 bases, and 3 bases stayed unmatched. The V gene's germline CDR1 is SGDLS and CDR2 YYNGEE. This CDR3 region has 14 residues. Here the CDR3 DNA reads TGTGCCAGCAGCGGGACTAGCGGTGGAGAGACCCAGTACTTC. Amino acids: CASSGTSGGETQYF. Using reference TRBV9 and TRBJ2-5 for the parts outside the CDR3, the full variable domain is DSGVTQTPKHLITATGQRVTLRCSPRSGDLSVYWYQQSLDQGLQFLIQYYNGEERAKGNILERFSAQQFPDLHSELNLSSLELGDSALYFCASSGTSGGETQYFGPGTRLLVL.

The chain couples TRBV10-3 to TRBJ2-3; D might be TRBD2 (6 bases). This CDR3 has 14 residues. Germline CDR1 ENHRY, CDR2 SYGVKD. The ends were cut back, 8 bases at V and 4 bases at J, with 16 bases in the middle. In nucleotides, the CDR3 is TGTGCCATCGCTTACGGAGGGGATGCAGATACGCAGTATTTT. Residues: CAIAYGGDADTQYF.

This chain links TRBV5-6 with TRBJ2-1, with D perhaps TRBD2 (5 bases). This CDR3 comprises 17 residues. Germline V gives CDR1 SGHDT, CDR2 YYEEEE. Trimming took off 4 bases at V and 6 bases at J, with 23 bases between the two ends. The CDR3 region is CASSPWLDWLRSNEQFF. CDR3 nucleotide sequence: TGTGCCAGCAGCCCTTGGTTGGACTGGTTGAGGTCCAATGAGCAGTTCTTC. The full variable domain, with the rest looked up from reference TRBV5-6 and TRBJ2-1, is DAGVTQSPTHLIKTRGQQVTLRCSPKSGHDTVSWYQQALGQGPQFIFQYYEEEERQRGNFPDRFSGHQFPNYSSELNVNALLLGDSALYLCASSPWLDWLRSNEQFFGPGTRLTVL.

The genes are TRBV28 and TRBJ2-7; maybe TRBD2 (5 bases). The CDR3 sequence is 11 residues long. V lost 5 bases to trimming and J lost 9 bases, with 11 bases between them. From germline, CDR1 is MDHEN and CDR2 SYDVKM. The CDR3: CASSTRGWQYF. DNA of the CDR3: TGTGCCAGCAGTACTCGCGGGTGGCAGTACTTC.

The CDR3 region has the DNA TGTGCCAGCAGCCCGCCTCGGACGGTCTCGGCCTACGAGCAGTACTTC. This gives the protein CASSPPRTVSAYEQYF. The chain employs TRBV7-9 and TRBJ2-7; D call uncertain. Germline V gene sequence: CDR1 SEHNR, CDR2 FQNEAQ (reference sequence). With 5 bases removed from V and 2 bases from J, the gap between germline ends came to 19 bases. The CDR3 contains 16 residues.

The chain recombines TRBV5-4 with TRBJ2-1; 10 bases fit TRBD2. The junction had 3 bases not matched to a gene; V was cut back by 3 bases and J by 3 bases. The CDR3 is made up of 15 amino acids. Germline-derived CDR1 and CDR2 are SGHNT and YYREEE (reference sequence). In nucleotides, the CDR3 is TGTGCCAGCAGCTCCGGACTAGCGGTCTACAATGAGCAGTTCTTC. This gives the protein CASSSGLAVYNEQFF.

The V and J genes are TRBV18 and TRBJ1-2; D possibly corresponds to TRBD1 (5 bases). There are 14 residues in the CDR3. Germline CDR1 reads KGHSH; CDR2 reads LQKENI. V was cut by 3 bases and J by 4 bases, with 12 bases left in between. The DNA of the CDR3 is TGTGCCAGCTCACCCGGGCGGGGGATCTATGGCTACACCTTC. It translates to CASSPGRGIYGYTF. Based on the CDR3 plus reference TRBV18 and TRBJ1-2, the full variable domain is NAGVMQNPRHLVRRRGQEARLRCSPMKGHSHVYWYRQLPEEGLKFMVYLQKENIIDESGMPKERFSAEFPKEGPSILRIQQVVRGDSAAYFCASSPGRGIYGYTFGSGTRLTVV.

This chain joins TRBV14 and TRBJ2-1, with 7 bases identical to TRBD2. V lost 1 base to trimming and J lost 4 bases; unmatched junction nucleotides: 19. Germline CDR1 and CDR2: SGHDN and FVKESK. The CDR3 contains 20 residues. The CDR3 spells CASSQVRRASGPTLYNEQFF. The CDR3 DNA is TGTGCCAGCAGCCAAGTTAGGAGGGCTAGCGGCCCGACTTTATACAATGAGCAGTTCTTC.

This sequence joins TRBV5-1 and TRBJ2-1; TRBD1 matches at 9 bases. The CDR3 is made up of 16 amino acids. Germline V lookup: CDR1 SGHRS, CDR2 YFSETQ. Trimming at V came to 2 bases and at J to 9 bases, leaving 12 bases not matched to a gene. For the CDR3, the DNA is TGCGCCAGCAGCTTACAGGGGGCTGGGATCTCTAGTGAGCAGTTCTTC. Translated: CASSLQGAGISSEQFF.

The J gene is TRBJ2-1, the V gene TRBV6-1, with 7 nucleotides matching TRBD1. Germline trimming cut 4 bases from V and 9 bases from J; bases unmatched to any gene: 9. Germline CDR1 is MNHNS and CDR2 is SASEGT. This CDR3 comprises 14 residues. For the CDR3, the DNA is TGTGCCAGCAGTGGACAGGGCGTAGGTGGTGAGCAGTTCTTC. It translates to CASSGQGVGGEQFF.

This clone was observed once. Other DNA sequences from this sample encode an identical CDR3 as well. This chain links TRBV18 with TRBJ1-4; D gene ambiguous. The CDR3 is 13 residues long. The V gene lost 0 bases and the J gene lost 8 bases, with 7 bases spanning the gap. The V gene's germline CDR1 is KGHSH and CDR2 LQKENI. This chain's CDR3 is CASSPPAREKLFF. For the CDR3, the DNA is TGTGCCAGCTCACCACCGGCACGCGAAAAACTGTTTTTT.

The chain employs TRBV4-1 and TRBJ2-5; D is undetermined. CDR3 size: 15 residues. V was pared by 0 bases and J by 5 bases, with 13 bases between. Per germline, CDR1 MGHRA and CDR2 YSYEKL. CDR3: CASSQETIGLETQYF. The CDR3 DNA reads TGCGCCAGCAGCCAAGAAACGATAGGTCTCGAGACCCAGTACTTC.